This entry concerns a single T cell receptor (beta chain). Antigen unknown. Other DNA sequences in this sample translate to the same CDR3. The treatment here: 15 Gy SBRT to primary tumor, nephrectomy 4 weeks later. Nephrectomy followed 15 Gy stereotactic body radiation by 4 weeks. The data are from a study of radiation and T cells in renal cell carcinoma. The study's findings and limits: Irradiated tumors held more dominant CDR3 motifs than control tumors. No pretreatment tumor biopsies were available for baseline clonotypes. Top tumor clonotypes rose in blood 2 weeks post-radiation, then contracted.

This table comes from immunoSEQ multiplex PCR, and its TCRdb copy is limited to in-frame clones, with some not included. In the table there are around 15,000 clones, under 70% of which are singletons. This specimen was tumor tissue, taken from a patient whose treatment included radiotherapy and nephrectomy. The source of this sequence is a woman in her 70s with renal cell carcinoma.

CDR3 residues: CASSLDSSTDTQYF. The CDR3 region has the DNA TGCGCCAGCAGCTTGGACTCTAGCACAGATACGCAGTATTTT. This chain connects TRBV5-1 to TRBJ2-3; D remains ambiguous. Germline-derived CDR1 and CDR2 are SGHRS and YFSETQ. V shed 0 bases and J shed 0 bases, with 5 bases lying between them. The CDR3 has 14 residues.